This T cell receptor (beta chain) was captured in a study of CD4+ T cells in melanoma. Whole-study findings and limits: A reported correlation linked neoantigen-specific CD4+ T cells to CD8+, macrophage and B cell function.

Points on this clone: The antigen is not known.

Generated by immunoSEQ multiplex PCR, the TCRdb table keeps only in-frame clones and is missing some. The repertoire has around 100,000 clones, around 93% of them found once; the top ten carry 2.5% to 3.5%. CDR3 length equals 13 residues. Germline CDR1 and CDR2: SGHTA and FQGTGA. V dropped 3 bases and J dropped 0 bases, with 5 bases sitting between them. Sequencing used peripheral blood. This clonotype was sampled from a human donor with melanoma. V gene TRBV7-3 combines with J gene TRBJ1-1; the D is unclear. The CDR3 protein is CASSLIMNTEAFF. CDR3 nucleotides: TGTGCCAGCAGCTTGATAATGAACACTGAAGCTTTCTTT.